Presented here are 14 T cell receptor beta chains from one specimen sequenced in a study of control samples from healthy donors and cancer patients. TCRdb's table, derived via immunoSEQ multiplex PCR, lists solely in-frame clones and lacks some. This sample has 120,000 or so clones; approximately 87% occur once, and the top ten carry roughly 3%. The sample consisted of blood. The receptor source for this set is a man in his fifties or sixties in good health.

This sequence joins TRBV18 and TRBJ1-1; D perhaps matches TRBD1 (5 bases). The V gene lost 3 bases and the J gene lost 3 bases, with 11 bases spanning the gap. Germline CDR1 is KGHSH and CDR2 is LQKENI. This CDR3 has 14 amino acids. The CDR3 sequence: CASSPGRWDTEAFF. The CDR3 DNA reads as TGTGCCAGCTCACCGGGACGGTGGGACACTGAAGCTTTCTTT.

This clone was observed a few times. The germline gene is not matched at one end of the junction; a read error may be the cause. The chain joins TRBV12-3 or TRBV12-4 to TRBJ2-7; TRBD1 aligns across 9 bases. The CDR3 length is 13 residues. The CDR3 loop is CASSGQGRYEHYF. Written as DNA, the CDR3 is TGTGCCAGCAGTGGACAGGGGAGGTACGAGCATTACTTC.

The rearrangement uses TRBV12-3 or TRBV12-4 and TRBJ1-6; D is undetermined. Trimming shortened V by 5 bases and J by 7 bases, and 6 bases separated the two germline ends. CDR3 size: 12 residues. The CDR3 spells CASSIVNSPLHF. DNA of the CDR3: TGTGCCAGCAGTATAGTAAATTCACCCCTCCACTTT.

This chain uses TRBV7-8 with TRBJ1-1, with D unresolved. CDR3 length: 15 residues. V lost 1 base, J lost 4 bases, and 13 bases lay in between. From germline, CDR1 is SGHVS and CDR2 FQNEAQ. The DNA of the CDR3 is TGTGCCAGCAGCTTAGTATCCGGGGTAGGCACTGAAGCTTTCTTT. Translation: CASSLVSGVGTEAFF. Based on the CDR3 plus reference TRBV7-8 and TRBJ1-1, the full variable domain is GAGVSQSPRYKVAKRGQDVALRCDPISGHVSLFWYQQALGQGPEFLTYFQNEAQLDKSGLPSDRFFAERPEGSVSTLKIQRTQQEDSAVYLCASSLVSGVGTEAFFGQGTRLTVV.

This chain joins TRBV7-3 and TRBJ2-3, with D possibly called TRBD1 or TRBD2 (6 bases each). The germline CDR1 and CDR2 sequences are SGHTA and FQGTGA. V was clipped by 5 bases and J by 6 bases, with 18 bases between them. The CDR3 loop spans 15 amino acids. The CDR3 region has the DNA TGTGCCAGCAGCGCGTCGAGGGGGGCCCGTGATACGCAGTATTTT. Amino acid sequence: CASSASRGARDTQYF.

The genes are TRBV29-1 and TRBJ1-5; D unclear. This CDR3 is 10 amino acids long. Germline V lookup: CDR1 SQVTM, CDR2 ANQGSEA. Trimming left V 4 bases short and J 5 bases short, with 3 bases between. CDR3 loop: CSVGDQPQHF. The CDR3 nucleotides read TGCAGCGTTGGAGATCAGCCCCAGCATTTT. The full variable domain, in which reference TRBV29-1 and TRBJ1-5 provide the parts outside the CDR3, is SAVISQKPSRDICQRGTSLTIQCQVDSQVTMMFWYRQQPGQSLTLIATANQGSEATYESGFVIDKFPISRPNLTFSTLTVSNMSPEDSSIYLCSVGDQPQHFGDGTRLSIL.

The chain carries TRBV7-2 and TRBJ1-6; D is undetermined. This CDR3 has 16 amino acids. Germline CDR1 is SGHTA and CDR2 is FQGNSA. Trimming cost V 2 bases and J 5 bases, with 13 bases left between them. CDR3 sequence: CASSLTLRANNSPLHF. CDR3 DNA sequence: TGTGCCAGCAGCTTAACATTAAGGGCCAATAATTCACCCCTCCACTTT. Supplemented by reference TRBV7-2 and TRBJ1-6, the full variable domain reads GAGVSQSPSNKVTEKGKDVELRCDPISGHTALYWYRQSLGQGLEFLIYFQGNSAPDKSGLPSDRFSAERTGGSVSTLTIQRTQQEDSAVYLCASSLTLRANNSPLHFGNGTRLTVT.

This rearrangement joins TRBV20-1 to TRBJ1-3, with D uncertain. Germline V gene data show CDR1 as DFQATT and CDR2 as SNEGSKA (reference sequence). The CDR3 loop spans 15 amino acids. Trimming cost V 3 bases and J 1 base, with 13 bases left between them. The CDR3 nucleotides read TGCAGTGCTAGTTCCGGGTCTATGTCTGGAAACACCATATATTTT. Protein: CSASSGSMSGNTIYF.

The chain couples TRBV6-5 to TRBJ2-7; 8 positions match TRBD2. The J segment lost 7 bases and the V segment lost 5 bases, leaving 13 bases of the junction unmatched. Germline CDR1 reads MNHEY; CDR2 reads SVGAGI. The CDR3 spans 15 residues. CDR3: CASSTGGAVFREQYF. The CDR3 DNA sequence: TGTGCCAGCAGTACCGGGGGGGCCGTTTTTCGGGAGCAGTACTTC.

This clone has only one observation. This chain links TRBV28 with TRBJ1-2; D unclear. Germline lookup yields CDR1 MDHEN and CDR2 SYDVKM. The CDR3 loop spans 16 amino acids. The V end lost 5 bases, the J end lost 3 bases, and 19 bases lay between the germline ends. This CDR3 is CASSLPADASYYGYTF. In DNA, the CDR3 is TGTGCCAGCAGTCTACCGGCGGACGCCTCCTACTATGGCTACACCTTC.

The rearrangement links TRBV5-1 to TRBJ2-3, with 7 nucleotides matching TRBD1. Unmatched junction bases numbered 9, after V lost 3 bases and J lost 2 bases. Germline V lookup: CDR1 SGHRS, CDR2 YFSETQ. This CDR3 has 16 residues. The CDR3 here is CASSSGQYSPTDTQYF. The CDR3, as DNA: TGCGCCAGCAGCTCGGGACAGTACTCTCCCACAGATACGCAGTATTTT.

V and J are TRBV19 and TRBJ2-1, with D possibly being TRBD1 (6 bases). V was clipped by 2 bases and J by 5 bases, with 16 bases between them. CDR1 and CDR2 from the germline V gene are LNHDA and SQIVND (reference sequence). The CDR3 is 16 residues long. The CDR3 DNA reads TGTGCCAGTAGTATATATCCGAGGACAGAGGACAATGAGCAGTTCTTC. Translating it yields CASSIYPRTEDNEQFF.

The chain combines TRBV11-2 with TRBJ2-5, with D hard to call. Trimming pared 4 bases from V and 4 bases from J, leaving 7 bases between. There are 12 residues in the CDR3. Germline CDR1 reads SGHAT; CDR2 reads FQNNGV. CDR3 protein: CASSYVRETQYF. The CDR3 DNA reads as TGTGCCAGCAGCTACGTGAGAGAGACCCAGTACTTC.

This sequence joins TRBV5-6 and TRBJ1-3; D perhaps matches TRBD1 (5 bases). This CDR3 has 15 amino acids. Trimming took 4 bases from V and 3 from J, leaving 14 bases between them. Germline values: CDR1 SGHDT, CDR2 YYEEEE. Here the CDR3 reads CASSSLRGSGNTIYF. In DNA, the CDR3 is TGTGCCAGCAGCAGCTTGAGGGGCAGTGGAAACACCATATATTTT.